This T cell receptor beta chain was recorded in a study of blood T cell repertoires in COVID-19. In the study overall: T cells, B-cell-depleted T cells, or PBMCs provided the cDNA or gDNA that served as material.

CDR3 length: 14 amino acids. Germline CDR1 is KGHSH and CDR2 is LQKENI. The germline V and J ends were trimmed by 6 bases and 6 bases, with 15 bases remaining between them. Method: immunoSEQ multiplex PCR; TCRdb's copy keeps in-frame clones and lacks some. The profile shows over 250,000 clones, 75% to 90% of them singletons. The TCR originated in a woman aged 70-85 years with acute or convalescent COVID-19. This sequence joins TRBV18 and TRBJ1-3; maybe TRBD1 (6 bases). The sample consisted of peripheral blood. The CDR3 loop is CASSLQGRENTIYF. Written as DNA, the CDR3 is TGTGCCAGCTCGCTACAGGGTCGCGAAAACACCATATATTTT.